Below, 5 T cell receptor beta chains from the same sample are listed, as sequenced in a study of shared clonotypes between healthy human individuals. Assay: immunoSEQ multiplex PCR; the TCRdb copy retains only in-frame clones and omits some. The repertoire holds some 1.4 million clones, with about 96% as singletons. Material for sequencing was naive CD4+ T cells sorted from blood. Subset indicated: CD45RA+ positively selected. These receptors all come from a man aged 25 to 40 in good health.

This clone was detected once. This sequence joins TRBV28 and TRBJ2-7; 10 bases are shared with TRBD1. V was clipped by 4 bases and J by 7 bases; unmatched bases: 10. From germline, CDR1 is MDHEN and CDR2 SYDVKM. CDR3 length equals 15 residues. CDR3 protein: CASSSPGQGPAEQYF. The DNA for the CDR3 is TGTGCCAGCAGTTCACCGGGACAGGGGCCCGCAGAGCAGTACTTC.

The chain couples TRBV2 to TRBJ2-7, with TRBD1 matching over 7 bases. This CDR3 is 12 amino acids long. Germline CDR1 reads SNHLY; CDR2 reads FYNNEI. The junction had 4 bases not matched to a gene; V was cut back by 6 bases and J by 5 bases. The CDR3 DNA reads TGTGCCAGCAGGAGGACAGGAAACGAGCAGTACTTC. Its protein is CASRRTGNEQYF. The complete variable domain, with remaining parts taken from reference TRBV2 and TRBJ2-7, reads EPEVTQTPSHQVTQMGQEVILRCVPISNHLYFYWYRQILGQKVEFLVSFYNNEISEKSEIFDDQFSVERPDGSNFTLKIRSTKLEDSAMYFCASRRTGNEQYFGPGTRLTVT.

The chain carries TRBV18 and TRBJ2-4; D is unresolved. The CDR3 runs 14 residues. With 3 bases removed from V and 5 bases from J, the gap between germline ends came to 11 bases. The germline CDR1 and CDR2 sequences are KGHSH and LQKENI. CDR3 amino acids: CASSPPSIENIQYF. CDR3 in DNA: TGTGCCAGCTCACCCCCCTCAATTGAAAACATTCAGTACTTC.

The CDR3 DNA sequence: TGTGCCAGCAGTTACCCCGGGCGGGCCTACGAGCAGTACTTC. This sequence encodes CASSYPGRAYEQYF. The rearrangement joins TRBV6-6 to TRBJ2-7, with TRBD2 as a possible D gene (5 bases). Looked up from germline, CDR1 is MNHNY and CDR2 is SVGAGI (reference sequence). Trimming left V 2 bases short and J 2 bases short, with 10 bases between. CDR3 size: 14 residues.

As DNA, the CDR3 is TGTGCCAGCAGTGAACGACAGGGGGAGCAGTACTTC. Encoded protein: CASSERQGEQYF. V gene TRBV6-4 combines with J gene TRBJ2-7, with 8 bases matching TRBD1. Per the germline V gene, CDR1 is MRHNA and CDR2 is SNTAGT. This CDR3 region has 12 residues. V trimming: 3 bases; J trimming: 7 bases; junction bases outside the gene matches: 2.